The T cell receptor (beta chain) described here comes from a study of T-cell reconstitution after alpha-beta-depleted transplantation in children. This clonotype showed up just a few times. V lost 5 bases to trimming and J lost 3 bases, with 17 bases between them. The CDR3 totals 15 residues. This sample's TCRbeta library carried unique molecular identifier barcodes. A single record per CDR3 protein comes from TCRdb applying MiXCR to the PCR reads. In the table there are about 460,000 distinct CDR3 sequences, around 12% of which are singletons. The clonotype was recovered from a human donor who donated a stem cell graft to a child with combined immunodeficiency. This specimen consisted of PBMCs from the stem cell graft donor, obtained from the stem cell graft. The V call is TRBV12-3 or TRBV12-4, the J call TRBJ2-7, with D perhaps matching TRBD1 or TRBD2 (6 bases each). The CDR3 nucleotides read TGTGCCAGCAGTCCCAAGGGGGGATACTACTACGAGCAGTACTTC. Translation: CASSPKGGYYYEQYF.